The present T cell receptor beta chain was sequenced within a study of cytomegalovirus exposure and HLA in healthy donors. Losses at the gene ends were 6 bases for V and 1 base for J; bases not matched to a gene: 8. CDR1 is SGHRS and CDR2 is YFSETQ in the germline V gene. The CDR3 runs to 15 residues. The PCR made use of 60 Vbeta and 13 Jbeta primers. Repertoires were generated with immunoSEQ multiplex PCR, while TCRdb's copy carries only in-frame clones and drops some. The table records tens of thousands of clones, approximately 80% of them present only once. The chain is built from TRBV5-1 and TRBJ2-3; TRBD1 aligns across 7 bases. This clonotype was sampled from a man aged 25 to 45 in good health and CMV-seronegative. Input material: PBMCs. The CDR3 DNA follows: TGCGCCAGCAAACTAACAGGGGAAGGCACAGATACGCAGTATTTT. It yields the protein CASKLTGEGTDTQYF.